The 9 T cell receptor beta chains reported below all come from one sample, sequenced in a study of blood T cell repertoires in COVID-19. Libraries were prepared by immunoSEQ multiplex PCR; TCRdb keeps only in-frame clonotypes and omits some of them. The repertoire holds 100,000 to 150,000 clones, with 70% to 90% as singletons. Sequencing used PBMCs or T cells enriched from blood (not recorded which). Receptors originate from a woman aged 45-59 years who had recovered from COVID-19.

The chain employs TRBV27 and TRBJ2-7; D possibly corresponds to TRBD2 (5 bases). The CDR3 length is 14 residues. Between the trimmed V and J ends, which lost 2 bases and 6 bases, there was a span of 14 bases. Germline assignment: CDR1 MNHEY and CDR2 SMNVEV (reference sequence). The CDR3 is CASSLNGNNAEQYF. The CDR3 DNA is TGTGCCAGCAGTTTAAACGGGAATAATGCCGAGCAGTACTTC.

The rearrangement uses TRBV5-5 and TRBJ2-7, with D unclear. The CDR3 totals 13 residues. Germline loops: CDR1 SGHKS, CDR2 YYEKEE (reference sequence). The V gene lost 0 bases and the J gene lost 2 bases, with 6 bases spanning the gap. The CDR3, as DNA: TGTGCCAGCAGCTTGGCCGCAGCCTACGAGCAGTACTTC. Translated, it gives CASSLAAAYEQYF.

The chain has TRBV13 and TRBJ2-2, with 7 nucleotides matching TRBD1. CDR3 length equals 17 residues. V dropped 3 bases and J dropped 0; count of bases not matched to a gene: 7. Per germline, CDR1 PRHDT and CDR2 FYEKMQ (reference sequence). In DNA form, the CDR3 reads TGTGCCAGCAGCTTGCCCCCCGGGACAGCGAACACCGGGGAGCTGTTTTTT. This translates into CASSLPPGTANTGELFF.

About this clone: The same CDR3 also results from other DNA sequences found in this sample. The CDR3 loop reads CASSSTSLSSYNSPLHF. CDR3 sequence (DNA): TGTGCCAGCAGCTCCACTTCACTGAGCTCCTATAATTCACCCCTCCACTTT. The chain combines TRBV6-2 or TRBV6-3 with TRBJ1-6; D unresolved. The V gene lost 6 bases and the J gene lost 0 bases, with 15 bases spanning the gap. Germline-derived CDR1 and CDR2 are MNHEY and SVGEGT. This CDR3 region has 17 residues.

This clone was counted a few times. The DNA for the CDR3 is TGCGCCAGCAGCTCCCGACTAGCGGGGGGAAATGAGCAGTTCTTC. The encoded protein is CASSSRLAGGNEQFF. The chain employs TRBV5-1 and TRBJ2-1; 13 nucleotides line up with TRBD2. This CDR3 region has 15 residues. The J segment lost 7 bases and the V segment lost 3 bases, leaving 4 bases of the junction unmatched. Germline V CDR1 and CDR2: SGHRS, YFSETQ.

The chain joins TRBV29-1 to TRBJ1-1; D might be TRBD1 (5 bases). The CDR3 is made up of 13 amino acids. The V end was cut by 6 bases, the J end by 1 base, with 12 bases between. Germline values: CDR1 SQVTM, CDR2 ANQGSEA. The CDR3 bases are TGCAGCGTAACGGGACTCCAGAACACTGAAGCTTTCTTT. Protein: CSVTGLQNTEAFF. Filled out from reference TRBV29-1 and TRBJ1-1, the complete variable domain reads SAVISQKPSRDICQRGTSLTIQCQVDSQVTMMFWYRQQPGQSLTLIATANQGSEATYESGFVIDKFPISRPNLTFSTLTVSNMSPEDSSIYLCSVTGLQNTEAFFGQGTRLTVV.

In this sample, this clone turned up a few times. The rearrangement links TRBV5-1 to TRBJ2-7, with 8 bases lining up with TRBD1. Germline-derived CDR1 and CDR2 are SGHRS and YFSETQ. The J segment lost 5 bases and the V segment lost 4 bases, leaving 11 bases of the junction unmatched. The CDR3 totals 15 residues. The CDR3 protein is CASSVGGQGIHEQYF. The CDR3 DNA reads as TGCGCCAGCAGCGTCGGTGGACAGGGTATCCACGAGCAGTACTTC.

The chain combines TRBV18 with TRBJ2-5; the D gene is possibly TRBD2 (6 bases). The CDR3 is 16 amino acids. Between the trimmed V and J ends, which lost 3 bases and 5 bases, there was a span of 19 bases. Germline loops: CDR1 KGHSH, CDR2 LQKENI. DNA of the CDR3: TGTGCCAGCTCACCCATCGTCGGCCCGGGGGTGGAGACCCAGTACTTC. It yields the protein CASSPIVGPGVETQYF.

CDR3 protein: CASSLGTGRGADTQYF. CDR3 nucleotide sequence: TGTGCCAGCAGCTTAGGGACAGGGAGAGGAGCAGATACGCAGTATTTT. The V gene is TRBV7-2, the J gene TRBJ2-3; 8 nucleotides align to TRBD1. In germline, CDR1 is SGHTA, CDR2 FQGNSA. V gave up 1 base and J gave up 4 bases; unmatched junction bases: 7. The CDR3 consists of 16 residues.